These T cell receptor beta chains were read from a single sample in a study of T cells after yellow fever vaccination. From the 5' RACE reads, TCRdb called clonotypes with MiXCR, one entry per CDR3 protein. The table records 400,000 or so distinct CDR3 sequences, under 7.5% of them present only once. Sequences were derived from PBMCs, sampled 5 days after the yellow fever booster vaccination. These receptors were obtained from a man between 25 and 39 years old who received the YFV17D yellow fever vaccine. Both conserved end residues are part of each CDR3. The order of the fields is D gene, clone size, J gene, CDR3 length, V gene, CDR3 protein, CDR3 DNA. A D gene is named only where the DNA matches it firmly. Size values are once, few and many counts, or a class for expanded clones, and some rows have none.

NA	few	TRBJ2-2	15	TRBV7-9	CASSLVPGHSGELFF	TGTGCCAGCAGCTTAGTCCCGGGACACAGCGGGGAGCTGTTTTTT
NA	few	TRBJ2-1	13	TRBV27	CASSLGHGDEQFF	TGTGCCAGCAGTCTTGGACATGGGGATGAGCAGTTCTTC
NA	many	TRBJ1-1	12	TRBV5-1	CASSFKGTEAFF	TGCGCCAGCAGCTTCAAAGGTACTGAAGCTTTCTTT
NA	NA	TRBJ2-1	15	TRBV7-8	CASAGRTMGYNEQFF	TGTGCCAGCGCCGGTCGGACTATGGGCTACAATGAGCAGTTCTTC
NA	many	TRBJ2-3	14	TRBV5-1	CASSLEDSTDTQYF	TGTGCCAGCAGCTTGGAGGACAGCACAGATACGCAGTATTTT
NA	many	TRBJ2-3	13	TRBV5-4	CASSLGLGDTQYF	TGTGCCAGCAGCTTGGGGTTGGGGGATACGCAGTATTTT
NA	few	TRBJ2-6	15	TRBV7-9	CASSLAPSGANVLTF	TGTGCCAGCAGCTTAGCGCCCTCTGGGGCCAACGTCCTGACTTTC
NA	NA	TRBJ2-3	15	TRBV12-3/TRBV12-4	CASSGGGTRTDTQYF	TGTGCCAGCAGCGGGGGCGGGACCCGGACAGATACGCAGTATTTT
NA	many	TRBJ2-5	14	TRBV20-1	CSATPQRSGETQYF	TGCAGTGCGACCCCCCAAAGATCCGGAGAGACCCAGTACTTC
NA	many	TRBJ2-4	17	TRBV7-9	CASSPNALASAKNIQYF	TGTGCCAGCAGCCCGAATGCGCTAGCCTCGGCCAAAAACATTCAGTACTTC
TRBD2	few	TRBJ2-1	16	TRBV27	CASSLGLADNNNEQFF	TGTGCCAGCAGTTTAGGACTAGCGGATAATAACAATGAGCAGTTCTTC
NA	many	TRBJ2-3	15	TRBV20-1	CSARDGSYKADTQYF	TGCAGTGCTAGAGATGGGAGTTACAAGGCAGATACGCAGTATTTT